These T cell receptor beta chains were read from a single sample in a study of STAT3 mutations in large granular lymphocyte leukemia. Measured with immunoSEQ multiplex PCR; TCRdb has only the in-frame clones, and not every one. The data hold about 5,500 clones, with about 93% observed a single time. Sample: peripheral blood mononuclear cells. The receptors here all came from a man between 60 and 75 years old with T-cell large granular lymphocyte leukemia. Some clones in this sample may be carry-over from other donors' samples. CDR3s leave out the opening cysteine and the closing phenylalanine or tryptophan.

v_gene: TRBV29-1
CDR3aa: SVDMGEGQPQH

v_gene: TRBV5-1
CDR3aa: ASSLYGGVDTEAF

v_gene: TRBV5-6
CDR3aa: ASFKTVTGELF

v_gene: TRBV5-1
CDR3aa: ASSLGGTNTGELF

v_gene: TRBV5-1
CDR3aa: ASSLRDRDYEQY

v_gene: TRBV5-1
CDR3aa: ASSLPGQGEAF

v_gene: TRBV5-8
CDR3aa: ASSLNGLAVTDTQY

v_gene: TRBV4-2
CDR3aa: ASSQAPATVEQY

v_gene: TRBV19
CDR3aa: ASSNWNEQF

v_gene: TRBV29-1
CDR3aa: SVGLAGGTDTQY

v_gene: TRBV21-1
CDR3aa: ASSKSTGGNTIY

v_gene: TRBV18
CDR3aa: ASSPGQGRDEQY

v_gene: TRBV28
CDR3aa: ASSLVLAGTEQY

v_gene: TRBV7-9
CDR3aa: ASSLGVTEAF

v_gene: TRBV30
CDR3aa: AWSPGGEETQY

v_gene: TRBV2
CDR3aa: ASIDGTGDTQY

v_gene: TRBV6-6
CDR3aa: ASSYPRSDSYNEQF

v_gene: TRBV30
CDR3aa: AWGPGGVSYEQY

v_gene: TRBV7-3
CDR3aa: ASSLLQRETQY

v_gene: TRBV2
CDR3aa: ARGPGQGSYEQY

v_gene: TRBV29-1
CDR3aa: SVVPAGGEQY

v_gene: TRBV30
CDR3aa: AWTVSRRAGDTQY

v_gene: TRBV19
CDR3aa: ASRPYTAGGSAQPQH

v_gene: TRBV30
CDR3aa: AWALDTSYEQY

v_gene: TRBV7-9
CDR3aa: ASSLYRTNEQF

v_gene: TRBV5-6
CDR3aa: ASSLVGVAGGSGTDMQY

v_gene: TRBV5-1
CDR3aa: ASSIYRGTNTEAF

v_gene: TRBV20-1
CDR3aa: SAPQETQY

v_gene: TRBV30
CDR3aa: AWSVGTTNQPQH

v_gene: TRBV27
CDR3aa: ASLRQGYNEQF

v_gene: TRBV19
CDR3aa: ASSIPRTGGAGGYT

v_gene: TRBV7-6
CDR3aa: ASSLSTGELF

v_gene: TRBV5-4
CDR3aa: ASSLAVGADTEAF

v_gene: TRBV12-5
CDR3aa: ASGLPASFSEAF

v_gene: TRBV2
CDR3aa: ASGSNRYEQY

v_gene: TRBV28
CDR3aa: ASSLSPGGRGQPQH